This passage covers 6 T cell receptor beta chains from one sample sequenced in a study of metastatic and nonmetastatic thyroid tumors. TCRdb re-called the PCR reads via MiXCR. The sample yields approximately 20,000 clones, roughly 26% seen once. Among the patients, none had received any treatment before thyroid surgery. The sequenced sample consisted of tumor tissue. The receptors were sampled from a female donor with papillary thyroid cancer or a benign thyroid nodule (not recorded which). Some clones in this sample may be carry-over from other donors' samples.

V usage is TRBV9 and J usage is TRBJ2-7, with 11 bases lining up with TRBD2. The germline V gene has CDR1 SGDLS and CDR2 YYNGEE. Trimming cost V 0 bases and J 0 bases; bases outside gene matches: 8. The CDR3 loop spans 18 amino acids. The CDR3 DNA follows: TGTGCCAGCAGCGTAGGATGGCGTAGCGGGGGGGCCTCCTACGAGCAGTACTTC. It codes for CASSVGWRSGGASYEQYF. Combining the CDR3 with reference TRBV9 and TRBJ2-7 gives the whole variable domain DSGVTQTPKHLITATGQRVTLRCSPRSGDLSVYWYQQSLDQGLQFLIQYYNGEERAKGNILERFSAQQFPDLHSELNLSSLELGDSALYFCASSVGWRSGGASYEQYFGPGTRLTVT.

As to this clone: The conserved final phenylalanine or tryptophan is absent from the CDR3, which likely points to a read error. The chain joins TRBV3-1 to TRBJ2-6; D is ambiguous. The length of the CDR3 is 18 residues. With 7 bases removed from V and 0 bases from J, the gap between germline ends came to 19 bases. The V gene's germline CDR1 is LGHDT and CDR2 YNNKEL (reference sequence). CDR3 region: CASTPRSHFSSGANVLTL. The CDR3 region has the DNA TGTGCCAGCACCCCCCGCAGCCACTTTAGCTCTGGGGCCAACGTCCTGACTCTC.

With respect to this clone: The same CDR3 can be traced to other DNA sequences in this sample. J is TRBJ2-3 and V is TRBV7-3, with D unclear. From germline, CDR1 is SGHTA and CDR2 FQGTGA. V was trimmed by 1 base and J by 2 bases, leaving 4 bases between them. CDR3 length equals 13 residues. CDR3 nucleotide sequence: TGTGCCAGCAGCTTAAAGGTCACAGATACGCAGTATTTT. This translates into CASSLKVTDTQYF.

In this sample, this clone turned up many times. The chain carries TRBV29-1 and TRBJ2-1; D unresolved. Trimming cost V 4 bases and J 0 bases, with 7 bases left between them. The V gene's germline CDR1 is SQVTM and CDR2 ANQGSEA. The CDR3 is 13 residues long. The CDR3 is CSVGQSSYNEQFF. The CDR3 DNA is TGCAGCGTTGGGCAGAGCTCCTACAATGAGCAGTTCTTC.

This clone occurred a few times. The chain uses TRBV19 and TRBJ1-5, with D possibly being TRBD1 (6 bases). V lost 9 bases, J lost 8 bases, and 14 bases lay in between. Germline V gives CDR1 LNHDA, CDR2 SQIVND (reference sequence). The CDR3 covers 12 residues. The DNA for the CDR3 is TGTGCCAGCTATGAACAGGGAAAGCCCCAGCATTTT. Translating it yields CASYEQGKPQHF.

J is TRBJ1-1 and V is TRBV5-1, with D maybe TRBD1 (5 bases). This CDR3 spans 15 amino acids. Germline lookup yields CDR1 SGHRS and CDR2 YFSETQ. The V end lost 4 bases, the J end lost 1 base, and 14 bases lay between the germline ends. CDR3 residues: CASSGIMGGNTEAFF. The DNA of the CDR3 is TGCGCCAGCAGCGGCATTATGGGGGGGAACACTGAAGCTTTCTTT.